The 24 T cell receptor beta chains listed next were all sequenced from one sample in a study of blood T cell repertoires in COVID-19. Assay: immunoSEQ multiplex PCR; the TCRdb copy retains only in-frame clones and omits some. The data show approximately 490,000 clones, roughly nine tenths seen once. Source material: PBMCs or T cells enriched from blood (not recorded which). The source is a woman aged 55-69 years who had recovered from COVID-19.

This clone was seen only once. The chain has TRBV5-5 and TRBJ1-4, with 7 bases fitting TRBD1. CDR3 length: 14 amino acids. V lost 4 bases, J lost 8 bases, and 8 bases stayed unmatched. Looked up from germline, CDR1 is SGHKS and CDR2 is YYEKEE (reference sequence). This CDR3 reads CASSPDREREKLFF. In DNA form, the CDR3 reads TGTGCCAGCAGCCCCGACAGGGAGAGGGAAAAACTGTTTTTT.

J is TRBJ2-1 and V is TRBV5-4; possibly TRBD2 for D (5 bases). CDR3 size: 17 residues. Looked up from germline, CDR1 is SGHNT and CDR2 is YYREEE (reference sequence). Trimming left V 0 bases short and J 0 bases short, with 13 bases between. CDR3 loop: CASSLGGSGSSYNEQFF. The CDR3, as DNA: TGTGCCAGCAGCTTGGGCGGGTCAGGTAGCTCCTACAATGAGCAGTTCTTC. The complete variable domain, with remaining parts taken from reference TRBV5-4 and TRBJ2-1, reads ETGVTQSPTHLIKTRGQQVTLRCSSQSGHNTVSWYQQALGQGPQFIFQYYREEENGRGNFPPRFSGLQFPNYSSELNVNALELDDSALYLCASSLGGSGSSYNEQFFGPGTRLTVL.

The DNA of the CDR3 is TGTGCCAGTAGTCTGCCGACTAGCGACACAGATACGCAGTATTTT. This translates into CASSLPTSDTDTQYF. The V call is TRBV19, the J call TRBJ2-3; 8 positions match TRBD2. This CDR3 contains 15 residues. V was clipped by 5 bases and J by 2 bases; unmatched bases: 6. Germline values: CDR1 LNHDA, CDR2 SQIVND (reference sequence).

On this clone: It may be a read error: a sequence one base away is much more abundant. The chain recombines TRBV9 with TRBJ1-1; TRBD1 is a possible D gene (6 bases). This CDR3 is built from 14 residues. From germline, CDR1 is SGDLS and CDR2 YYNGEE. V lost 3 bases, J lost 0 bases, and 9 bases lay in between. CDR3 nucleotides: TGTGCCAGCAGCGCGGACAGCATGAACACTGAAGCTTTCTTT. Its translation: CASSADSMNTEAFF. The full variable domain, with the rest looked up from reference TRBV9 and TRBJ1-1, is DSGVTQTPKHLITATGQRVTLRCSPRSGDLSVYWYQQSLDQGLQFLIQYYNGEERAKGNILERFSAQQFPDLHSELNLSSLELGDSALYFCASSADSMNTEAFFGQGTRLTVV.

This chain joins TRBV6-5 and TRBJ1-2; TRBD1 is a possible D gene (6 bases). Per the germline V gene, CDR1 is MNHEY and CDR2 is SVGAGI. The CDR3 is made up of 12 amino acids. The V gene lost 2 bases and the J gene lost 9 bases, with 10 bases spanning the gap. The CDR3 loop reads CASSYGGQSYTF. The CDR3 DNA follows: TGTGCCAGCAGTTACGGAGGACAGAGCTACACCTTC.

This clone was detected only once. V usage is TRBV2 and J usage is TRBJ1-2; a weak D match, TRBD1 (6 bases). Trimming removed 4 bases from V and 8 bases from J, with 23 bases in between. The CDR3 is 16 amino acids. CDR1 is SNHLY and CDR2 is FYNNEI in the germline V gene. Written as DNA, the CDR3 is TGTGCCAGCAGTGTCCAGGCCATGTGGGGGCCCGAGGGCTACACCTTC. Translated, it gives CASSVQAMWGPEGYTF.

In this sample, this clone turned up once. The chain recombines TRBV6-5 with TRBJ2-5, with a weak D call TRBD2 (6 bases). The CDR3 consists of 13 residues. Germline CDR1 reads MNHEY; CDR2 reads SVGAGI. The ends were cut back, 5 bases at V and 5 bases at J, with 12 bases in the middle. CDR3 nucleotides: TGTGCCAGCAGTCTGTATGGGGGGGAGACCCAGTACTTC. Amino acid sequence: CASSLYGGETQYF.

The chain joins TRBV11-2 to TRBJ1-2, with TRBD1 as a possible D gene (6 bases). CDR3 length: 14 residues. The germline V gene encodes CDR1 SGHAT and CDR2 FQNNGV. Deletions cut 2 bases from V and 7 bases from J, with 14 bases between. CDR3 in DNA: TGTGCCAGCAGCTTAACCAGACAGGTTGGTGGCTACACCTTC. Its protein product is CASSLTRQVGGYTF.

The V gene is TRBV14, the J gene TRBJ2-3; TRBD2 matches 8 bases. Germline CDR1 and CDR2: SGHDN and FVKESK. The CDR3 runs to 15 residues. Trimming cost V 4 bases and J 2 bases; bases outside gene matches: 5. CDR3 nucleotides: TGTGCCAGCAGCCTCGGACTAGCCGTCACAGATACGCAGTATTTT. This translates into CASSLGLAVTDTQYF.

This clone was seen once. The chain recombines TRBV7-2 with TRBJ2-1; 9 nucleotides match TRBD1. The germline V gene has CDR1 SGHTA and CDR2 FQGNSA. V lost 4 bases and J lost 4; bases outside the gene matches: 5. CDR3 size: 15 residues. CDR3 loop: CASSWGQGLYNEQFF. Here the CDR3 DNA reads TGTGCCAGCAGCTGGGGACAGGGTTTGTACAATGAGCAGTTCTTC.

This clone was detected a few times. The chain couples TRBV5-4 to TRBJ1-3; D not resolved. Trimming stripped 4 bases from V and 0 bases from J, with 17 bases between. The germline V gene has CDR1 SGHNT and CDR2 YYREEE (reference sequence). The CDR3 loop spans 17 amino acids. As DNA, the CDR3 is TGTGCCAGCAGCCTTAAACAACGGGGTATCTCTGGAAACACCATATATTTT. It translates to CASSLKQRGISGNTIYF.

This rearrangement joins TRBV6-5 to TRBJ2-7; tentative D call: TRBD2 (7 bases). V was shortened by 1 base and J by 1 base, with 14 bases between the two germline ends. Germline V gives CDR1 MNHEY, CDR2 SVGAGI. This CDR3 is built from 16 residues. CDR3 region: CASSYYGGGPSYEQYF. The CDR3 DNA is TGTGCCAGCAGTTACTATGGGGGGGGGCCTTCCTACGAGCAGTACTTC.

The V and J genes are TRBV29-1 and TRBJ1-2; D is perhaps TRBD1 (6 bases). Trimming shortened V by 7 bases and J by 3 bases, and 15 bases separated the two germline ends. This CDR3 has 13 residues. The germline V gene has CDR1 SQVTM and CDR2 ANQGSEA. The CDR3 sequence is CSAGGGFDYGYTF. The CDR3 coding sequence is TGCAGCGCGGGCGGGGGCTTTGACTATGGCTACACCTTC.

A few counts support this clone. The chain joins TRBV10-3 to TRBJ1-4; D may be TRBD1 (6 bases). CDR1 and CDR2 from the germline V gene are ENHRY and SYGVKD. The CDR3 sequence is 14 residues long. V was pared by 8 bases and J by 3 bases, with 13 bases between. CDR3 protein: CAISTGWSNEKLFF. Here the CDR3 DNA reads TGTGCCATCTCAACAGGGTGGTCTAATGAAAAACTGTTTTTT.

The chain recombines TRBV6-4 with TRBJ1-5, with 10 bases that match TRBD1. Trimming took 3 bases from V and 0 from J; bases not matched to a gene: 11. The germline gives CDR1 MRHNA, CDR2 SNTAGT. The CDR3 runs to 19 residues. The CDR3: CASSEGRDRGPYSNQPQHF. Written as DNA, the CDR3 is TGTGCCAGCAGTGAAGGGAGGGACAGGGGTCCCTATAGCAATCAGCCCCAGCATTTT.

This clone was recorded only once. The chain is built from TRBV6-5 and TRBJ1-5; TRBD1 matches 7 bases. Germline V CDR1 and CDR2: MNHEY, SVGAGI. The CDR3 is 14 amino acids. The V gene end was trimmed by 6 bases and the J gene end by 7 bases; junction bases not matched to a gene: 9. The CDR3: CASSFDRANQPQHF. CDR3 DNA sequence: TGTGCCAGCAGCTTCGACAGGGCTAACCAGCCCCAGCATTTT.

The chain carries TRBV28 and TRBJ2-5; D is perhaps TRBD1 (5 bases). CDR1 MDHEN and CDR2 SYDVKM come from the germline V gene. The CDR3 loop spans 15 amino acids. V dropped 3 bases and J dropped 5 bases, with 16 bases sitting between them. CDR3 residues: CASSFLGRDQETQYF. CDR3 coding DNA: TGTGCCAGCAGTTTTTTGGGCAGGGATCAGGAGACCCAGTACTTC.

The chain joins TRBV7-9 to TRBJ1-1, with TRBD1 identical over 7 bases. This CDR3 comprises 14 residues. Germline CDR1 reads SEHNR; CDR2 reads FQNEAQ (reference sequence). With 6 bases clipped from V and 1 base from J, the junction kept 5 bases outside the gene matches. CDR3 in amino acids: CASSGQEPNTEAFF. The CDR3 DNA reads as TGTGCCAGCAGTGGACAGGAGCCGAACACTGAAGCTTTCTTT.

J is TRBJ2-4 and V is TRBV7-8; tentative D call: TRBD1 (6 bases). The CDR3 has 15 residues. The germline CDR1 and CDR2 sequences are SGHVS and FQNEAQ. Trimming took 5 bases from V and 0 from J, leaving 11 bases between them. The CDR3 DNA sequence: TGTGCCAGCAGCCCAACAGGGATAGCCAAAAACATTCAGTACTTC. This gives the protein CASSPTGIAKNIQYF. The full variable domain, completed using reference TRBV7-8 and TRBJ2-4, is GAGVSQSPRYKVAKRGQDVALRCDPISGHVSLFWYQQALGQGPEFLTYFQNEAQLDKSGLPSDRFFAERPEGSVSTLKIQRTQQEDSAVYLCASSPTGIAKNIQYFGAGTRLSVL.

The V gene is TRBV25-1, the J gene TRBJ2-1; D gene uncertain. This CDR3 is built from 13 residues. Germline CDR1 and CDR2: MGHDK and SYGVNS. V dropped 9 bases and J dropped 0 bases, with 9 bases sitting between them. CDR3 protein: CASRHSSYNEQFF. The CDR3 region has the DNA TGTGCCAGTAGACATAGCTCCTACAATGAGCAGTTCTTC.

The chain uses TRBV4-1 and TRBJ2-7, with D perhaps TRBD2 (6 bases). The germline V gene has CDR1 MGHRA and CDR2 YSYEKL. Trimming cost V 6 bases and J 2 bases, with 23 bases left between them. CDR3 size: 17 residues. Here the CDR3 reads CASRLRASGGETYEQYF. The DNA of the CDR3 is TGCGCCAGCAGGCTCCGCGCATCCGGGGGTGAAACCTACGAGCAGTACTTC.

This sequence joins TRBV27 and TRBJ2-5; D may be TRBD1 (5 bases). V was cut by 2 bases and J by 2 bases, with 6 bases left in between. The CDR3 covers 13 residues. From germline, CDR1 is MNHEY and CDR2 SMNVEV (reference sequence). The CDR3, as DNA: TGTGCCAGCAGTTTACAGGGACAAGAGACCCAGTACTTC. It encodes CASSLQGQETQYF.

V usage is TRBV27 and J usage is TRBJ1-3; D remains ambiguous. CDR3 size: 13 residues. Between the trimmed V and J ends, which lost 8 bases and 0 bases, there was a span of 8 bases. Germline assignment: CDR1 MNHEY and CDR2 SMNVEV (reference sequence). CDR3 DNA: TGTGCCAGCCGCGAGGCCTCTGGAAACACCATATATTTT. This translates into CASREASGNTIYF.

This chain links TRBV25-1 with TRBJ1-5; the D gene is possibly TRBD1 (5 bases). Germline-derived CDR1 and CDR2 are MGHDK and SYGVNS. The V gene lost 8 bases and the J gene lost 1 base, with 9 bases spanning the gap. This CDR3 has 13 amino acids. This CDR3 is CASPGGSNQPQHF. CDR3 bases: TGTGCCAGCCCGGGGGGGAGCAATCAGCCCCAGCATTTT.